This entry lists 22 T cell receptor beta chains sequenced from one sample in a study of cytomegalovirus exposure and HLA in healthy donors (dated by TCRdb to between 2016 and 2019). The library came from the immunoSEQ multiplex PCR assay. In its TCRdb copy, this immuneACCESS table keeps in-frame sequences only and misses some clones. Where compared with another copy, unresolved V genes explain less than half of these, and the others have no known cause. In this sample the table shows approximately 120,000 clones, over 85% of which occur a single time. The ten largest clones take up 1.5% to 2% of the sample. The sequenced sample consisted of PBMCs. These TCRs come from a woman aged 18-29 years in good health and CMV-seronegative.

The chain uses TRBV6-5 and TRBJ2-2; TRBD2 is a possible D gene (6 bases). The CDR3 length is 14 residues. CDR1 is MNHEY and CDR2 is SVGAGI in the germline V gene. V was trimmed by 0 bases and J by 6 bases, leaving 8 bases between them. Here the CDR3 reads CASSYSRGSGELFF. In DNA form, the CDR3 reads TGTGCCAGCAGTTACTCTCGGGGGTCCGGGGAGCTGTTTTTT.

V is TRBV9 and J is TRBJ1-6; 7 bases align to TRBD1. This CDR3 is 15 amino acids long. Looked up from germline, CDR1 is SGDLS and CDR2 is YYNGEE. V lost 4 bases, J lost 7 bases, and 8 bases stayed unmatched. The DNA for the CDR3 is TGTGCCAGCAGCTCCACAGGGGTTGGGAATTCACCCCTCCACTTT. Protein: CASSSTGVGNSPLHF.

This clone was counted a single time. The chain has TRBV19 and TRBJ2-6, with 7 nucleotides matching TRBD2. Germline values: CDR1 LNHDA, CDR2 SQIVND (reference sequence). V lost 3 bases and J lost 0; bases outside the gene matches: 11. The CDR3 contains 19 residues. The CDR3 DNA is TGTGCCAGTAGTATCTGGGATAGCGGGTGGGGCTCTGGGGCCAACGTCCTGACTTTC. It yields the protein CASSIWDSGWGSGANVLTF.

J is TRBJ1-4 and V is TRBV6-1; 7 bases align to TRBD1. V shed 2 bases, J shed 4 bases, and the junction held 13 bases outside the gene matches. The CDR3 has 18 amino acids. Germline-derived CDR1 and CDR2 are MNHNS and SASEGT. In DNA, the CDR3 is TGTGCCAGCAGTGAACAGGGGGAAAAGGACAGATTTAATGAAAAACTGTTTTTT. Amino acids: CASSEQGEKDRFNEKLFF.

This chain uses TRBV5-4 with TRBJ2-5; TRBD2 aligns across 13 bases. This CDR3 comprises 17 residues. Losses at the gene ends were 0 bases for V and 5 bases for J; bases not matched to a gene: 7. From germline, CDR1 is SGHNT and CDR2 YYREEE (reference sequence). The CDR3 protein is CASSLGTSGRAKETQYF. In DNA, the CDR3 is TGTGCCAGCAGCTTGGGTACTAGCGGGAGGGCCAAGGAGACCCAGTACTTC. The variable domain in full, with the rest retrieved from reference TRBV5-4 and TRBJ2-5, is ETGVTQSPTHLIKTRGQQVTLRCSSQSGHNTVSWYQQALGQGPQFIFQYYREEENGRGNFPPRFSGLQFPNYSSELNVNALELDDSALYLCASSLGTSGRAKETQYFGPGTRLLVL.

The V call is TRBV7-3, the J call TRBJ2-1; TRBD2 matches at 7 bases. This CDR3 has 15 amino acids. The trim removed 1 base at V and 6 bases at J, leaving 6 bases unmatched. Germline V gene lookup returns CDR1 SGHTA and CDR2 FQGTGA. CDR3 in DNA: TGTGCCAGCAGCTTAATCGCGGGAGCCCCCAATGAGCAGTTCTTC. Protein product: CASSLIAGAPNEQFF.

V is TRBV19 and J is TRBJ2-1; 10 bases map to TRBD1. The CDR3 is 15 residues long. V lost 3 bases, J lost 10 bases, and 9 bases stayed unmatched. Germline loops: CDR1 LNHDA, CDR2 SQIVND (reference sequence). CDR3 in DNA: TGTGCCAGTAGTATGGGGACAGGGGAATTGGTGGAGCAGTTCTTC. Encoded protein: CASSMGTGELVEQFF.

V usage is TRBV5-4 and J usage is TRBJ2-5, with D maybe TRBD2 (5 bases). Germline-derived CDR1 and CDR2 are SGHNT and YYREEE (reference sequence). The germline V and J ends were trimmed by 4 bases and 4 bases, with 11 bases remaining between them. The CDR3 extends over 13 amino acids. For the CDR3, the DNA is TGTGCCAGCAGCATTGGACTTAGAGAGACCCAGTACTTC. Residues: CASSIGLRETQYF.

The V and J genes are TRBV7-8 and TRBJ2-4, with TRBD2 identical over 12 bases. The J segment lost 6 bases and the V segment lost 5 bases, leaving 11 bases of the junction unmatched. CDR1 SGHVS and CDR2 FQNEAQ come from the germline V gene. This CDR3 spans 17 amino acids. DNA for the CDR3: TGTGCCAGCAGCCGAAGTCTACTGGGACTAGCGGGAAACATTCAGTACTTC. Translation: CASSRSLLGLAGNIQYF. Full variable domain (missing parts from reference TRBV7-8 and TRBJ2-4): GAGVSQSPRYKVAKRGQDVALRCDPISGHVSLFWYQQALGQGPEFLTYFQNEAQLDKSGLPSDRFFAERPEGSVSTLKIQRTQQEDSAVYLCASSRSLLGLAGNIQYFGAGTRLSVL.

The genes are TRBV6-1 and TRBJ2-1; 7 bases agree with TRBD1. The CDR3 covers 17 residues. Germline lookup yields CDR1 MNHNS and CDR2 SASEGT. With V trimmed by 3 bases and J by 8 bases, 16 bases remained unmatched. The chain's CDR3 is CASSDPRQGMGLHEQFF. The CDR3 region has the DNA TGTGCCAGCAGTGACCCGAGACAGGGAATGGGCCTGCATGAGCAGTTCTTC.

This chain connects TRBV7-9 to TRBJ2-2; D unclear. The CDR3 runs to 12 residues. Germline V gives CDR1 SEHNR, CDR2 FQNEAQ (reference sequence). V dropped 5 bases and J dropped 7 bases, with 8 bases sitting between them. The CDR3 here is CASSLQSGELFF. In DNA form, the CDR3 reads TGTGCCAGCAGCCTACAGAGCGGGGAGCTGTTTTTT.

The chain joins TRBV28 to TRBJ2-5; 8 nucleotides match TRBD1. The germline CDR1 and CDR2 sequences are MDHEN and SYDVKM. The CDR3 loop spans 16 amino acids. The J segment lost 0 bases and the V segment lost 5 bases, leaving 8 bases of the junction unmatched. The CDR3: CASSLSGTGYQETQYF. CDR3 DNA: TGTGCCAGCAGTCTCTCCGGGACAGGTTACCAAGAGACCCAGTACTTC.

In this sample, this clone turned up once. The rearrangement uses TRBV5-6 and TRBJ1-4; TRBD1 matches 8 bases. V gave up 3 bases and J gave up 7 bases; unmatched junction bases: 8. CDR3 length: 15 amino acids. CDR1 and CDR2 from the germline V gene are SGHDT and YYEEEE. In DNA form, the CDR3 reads TGTGCCAGCAGCTCGGGGACAGGTTGGGGTGAAAAACTGTTTTTT. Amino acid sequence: CASSSGTGWGEKLFF.

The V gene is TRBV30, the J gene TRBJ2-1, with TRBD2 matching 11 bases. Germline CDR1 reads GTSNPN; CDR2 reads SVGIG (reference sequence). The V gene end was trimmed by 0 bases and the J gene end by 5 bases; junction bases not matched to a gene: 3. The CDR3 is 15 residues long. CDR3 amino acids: CAWSVASGGNNEQFF. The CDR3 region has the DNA TGTGCCTGGAGTGTGGCTAGCGGGGGGAACAATGAGCAGTTCTTC.

CDR3 protein: CASSPSLAGSYEQYF. The CDR3 DNA sequence: TGTGCCAGCAGTCCCTCGTTAGCGGGATCCTACGAGCAGTACTTC. The rearrangement joins TRBV28 to TRBJ2-7; 8 positions match TRBD2. The V and J ends lost 5 bases and 1 base, in that order; junction bases with no gene match: 7. The CDR3 is 15 amino acids. Germline-derived CDR1 and CDR2 are MDHEN and SYDVKM.

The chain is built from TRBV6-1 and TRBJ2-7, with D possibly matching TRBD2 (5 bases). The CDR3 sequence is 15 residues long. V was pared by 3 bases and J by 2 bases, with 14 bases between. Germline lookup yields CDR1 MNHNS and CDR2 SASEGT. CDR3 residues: CASSETLETTYEQYF. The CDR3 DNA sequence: TGTGCCAGCAGTGAGACACTCGAGACTACCTACGAGCAGTACTTC.

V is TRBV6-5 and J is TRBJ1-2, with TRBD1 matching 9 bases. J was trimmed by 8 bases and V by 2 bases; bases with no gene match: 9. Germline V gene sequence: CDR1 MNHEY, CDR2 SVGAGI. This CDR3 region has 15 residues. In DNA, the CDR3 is TGTGCCAGCAGTTACCCGACAGGGGGATTTTACGGCTACACCTTC. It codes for CASSYPTGGFYGYTF.

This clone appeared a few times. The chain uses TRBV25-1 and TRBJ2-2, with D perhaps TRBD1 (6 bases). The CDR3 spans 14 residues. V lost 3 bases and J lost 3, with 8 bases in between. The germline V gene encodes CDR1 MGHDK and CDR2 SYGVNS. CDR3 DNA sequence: TGTGCCAGCAGTGACTACAGGGACACCGGGGAGCTGTTTTTT. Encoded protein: CASSDYRDTGELFF.

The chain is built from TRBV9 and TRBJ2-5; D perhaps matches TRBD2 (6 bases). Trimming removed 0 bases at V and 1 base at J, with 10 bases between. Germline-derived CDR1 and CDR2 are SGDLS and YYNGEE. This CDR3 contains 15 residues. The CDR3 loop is CASSVGGDPQETQYF. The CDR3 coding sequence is TGTGCCAGCAGCGTAGGCGGGGATCCCCAAGAGACCCAGTACTTC.

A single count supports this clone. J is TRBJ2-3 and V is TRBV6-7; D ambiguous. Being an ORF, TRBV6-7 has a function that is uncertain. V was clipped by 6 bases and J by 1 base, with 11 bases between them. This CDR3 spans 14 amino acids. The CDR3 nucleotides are TGTGCCAGCAGATGGGCTTCGGGCACAGATACGCAGTATTTT. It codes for CASRWASGTDTQYF.

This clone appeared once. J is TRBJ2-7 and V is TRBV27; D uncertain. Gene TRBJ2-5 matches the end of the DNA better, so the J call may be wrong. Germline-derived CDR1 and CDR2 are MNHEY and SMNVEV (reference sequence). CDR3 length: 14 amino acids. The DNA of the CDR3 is TGTGCCAGCAGGGGAACATCCACCGGGGAGACCCAGTACTTC. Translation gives CASRGTSTGETQYF.

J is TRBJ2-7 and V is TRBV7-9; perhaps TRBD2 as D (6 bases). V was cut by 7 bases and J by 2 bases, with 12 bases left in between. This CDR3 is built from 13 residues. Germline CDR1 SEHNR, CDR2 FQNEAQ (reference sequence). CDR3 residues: CASTGEYTYEQYF. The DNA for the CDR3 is TGTGCCAGCACGGGGGAGTACACCTACGAGCAGTACTTC.